This is a list of T cell receptor beta chains from one sample in a study of blood T cells in healthy people across ages. TCRdb reanalysed the 5' RACE reads using MiXCR and keeps one entry per CDR3 protein. This sample has 1.5 million to 2 million distinct CDR3 sequences, with under 30% found just once. Sequenced material: blood. These receptors were obtained from a woman aged 30 to 39 in good health. Each CDR3 is given with its conserved first and last residue. The order of the fields is J gene, clone size, V gene, D gene, CDR3 protein, CDR3 DNA. D genes are given only for firm matches. Clone size is given for some rows only: seen once, a few or many times, or a class if the clone is expanded.

J gene: TRBJ1-2; clone size: -; V gene: TRBV7-9; D gene: TRBD1; CDR3 protein: CASSPRQGTHTF; CDR3 DNA: TGTGCCAGCAGCCCTAGACAGGGTACTCACACCTTC
J gene: TRBJ2-1; clone size: -; V gene: TRBV11-2; D gene: -; CDR3 protein: CASSDPGSSYNEQFF; CDR3 DNA: TGTGCCAGCAGCGATCCCGGAAGCTCCTACAATGAGCAGTTCTTC
J gene: TRBJ2-1; clone size: -; V gene: TRBV7-2; D gene: -; CDR3 protein: CASSSKRDLDNEQFF; CDR3 DNA: TGTGCCAGCAGCTCAAAACGGGACCTGGACAATGAGCAGTTCTTC
J gene: TRBJ2-1; clone size: -; V gene: TRBV14; D gene: -; CDR3 protein: CASSQDRGSGIGETQFF; CDR3 DNA: TGTGCCAGCAGCCAAGATCGCGGTAGCGGAATTGGAGAGACCCAGTTCTTC
J gene: TRBJ1-2; clone size: few; V gene: TRBV7-2; D gene: TRBD1; CDR3 protein: CASSSQGADGYTF; CDR3 DNA: TGTGCCAGCAGCTCTCAGGGGGCGGATGGCTACACCTTC
J gene: TRBJ2-7; clone size: -; V gene: TRBV5-1; D gene: TRBD1; CDR3 protein: CASRQTGGTYNEQYF; CDR3 DNA: TGCGCCAGCAGACAGACAGGGGGCACCTACAATGAGCAGTACTTC
J gene: TRBJ2-7; clone size: few; V gene: TRBV12-3/TRBV12-4; D gene: -; CDR3 protein: CASSFAWETHSYEQYF; CDR3 DNA: TGTGCCAGCAGTTTCGCCTGGGAGACACACTCCTACGAGCAGTACTTC
J gene: TRBJ1-2; clone size: few; V gene: TRBV10-3; D gene: -; CDR3 protein: CAISIDRPGEDYTF; CDR3 DNA: TGTGCCATCAGTATAGACAGGCCGGGGGAGGACTACACCTTC
J gene: TRBJ2-7; clone size: -; V gene: TRBV5-1; D gene: -; CDR3 protein: CASSRGGRPYEQYF; CDR3 DNA: TGCGCCAGCAGCCGGGGTGGCAGACCCTACGAGCAGTACTTC
J gene: TRBJ1-4; clone size: few; V gene: TRBV28; D gene: TRBD1; CDR3 protein: CASEDGTGGEKLFF; CDR3 DNA: TGTGCCAGTGAGGACGGGACAGGGGGTGAAAAACTGTTTTTT
J gene: TRBJ2-5; clone size: -; V gene: TRBV29-1; D gene: -; CDR3 protein: CSAGRGDQQETQYF; CDR3 DNA: TGCAGCGCCGGCCGGGGCGATCAACAAGAGACCCAGTACTTC
J gene: TRBJ1-1; clone size: -; V gene: TRBV7-2; D gene: TRBD1; CDR3 protein: CASQFDRDGTEAFF; CDR3 DNA: TGTGCCAGCCAGTTCGACAGGGACGGCACTGAAGCTTTCTTT
J gene: TRBJ1-4; clone size: -; V gene: TRBV29-1; D gene: -; CDR3 protein: CSVLSRTNEKLFF; CDR3 DNA: TGCAGCGTTCTGTCTCGAACTAATGAAAAACTGTTTTTT
J gene: TRBJ2-5; clone size: -; V gene: TRBV27; D gene: TRBD2; CDR3 protein: CASSLVGATGGETQYF; CDR3 DNA: TGCGCCAGCAGTTTGGTAGGAGCCACGGGGGGTGAGACCCAGTACTTC
J gene: TRBJ2-7; clone size: many; V gene: TRBV15; D gene: TRBD2; CDR3 protein: CATSRGLAVLSEQYF; CDR3 DNA: TGTGCCACCAGCAGAGGACTAGCGGTTCTCTCCGAGCAGTACTTC
J gene: TRBJ2-3; clone size: many; V gene: TRBV5-1; D gene: -; CDR3 protein: CASSPGASTDTQYF; CDR3 DNA: TGTGCCAGCAGCCCAGGGGCCAGCACAGATACGCAGTATTTT
J gene: TRBJ1-6; clone size: -; V gene: TRBV9; D gene: -; CDR3 protein: CASSPLGSSYSSPLHF; CDR3 DNA: TGTGCCAGCAGCCCCCTCGGGAGCTCCTATAGTTCACCCCTCCACTTT
J gene: TRBJ2-2; clone size: -; V gene: TRBV6-2/TRBV6-3; D gene: -; CDR3 protein: CASPCRSGNLTGELFF; CDR3 DNA: TGTGCCAGCCCTTGCCGCTCGGGGAATCTTACCGGGGAGCTGTTTTTT
J gene: TRBJ1-2; clone size: many; V gene: TRBV12-3/TRBV12-4; D gene: -; CDR3 protein: CASSFRAGGYTF; CDR3 DNA: TGTGCCAGCAGTTTTAGGGCGGGGGGCTACACCTTC
J gene: TRBJ1-1; clone size: -; V gene: TRBV6-1; D gene: TRBD1; CDR3 protein: CASREAGGSAEAFF; CDR3 DNA: TGTGCCAGCAGGGAGGCAGGGGGCAGCGCTGAAGCTTTCTTT
J gene: TRBJ2-5; clone size: once; V gene: TRBV15; D gene: -; CDR3 protein: CATSRGAGSETQYF; CDR3 DNA: TGTGCCACCAGCAGAGGCGCAGGGTCAGAGACCCAGTACTTC
J gene: TRBJ2-7; clone size: -; V gene: TRBV29-1; D gene: -; CDR3 protein: CSVMAGKPEQYF; CDR3 DNA: TGCAGCGTTATGGCAGGGAAGCCCGAGCAGTACTTC
J gene: TRBJ2-7; clone size: many; V gene: TRBV20-1; D gene: TRBD1; CDR3 protein: CSARPIDRATYEQYF; CDR3 DNA: TGCAGTGCTAGACCTATCGACAGGGCAACTTACGAGCAGTACTTC
J gene: TRBJ2-1; clone size: -; V gene: TRBV10-3; D gene: -; CDR3 protein: CAISDVAALQGNEQFF; CDR3 DNA: TGTGCCATCAGTGACGTGGCGGCCCTACAAGGAAATGAGCAGTTCTTC
J gene: TRBJ1-1; clone size: -; V gene: TRBV29-1; D gene: -; CDR3 protein: CSGRAAEAFF; CDR3 DNA: TGCAGCGGAAGGGCGGCTGAAGCTTTCTTT
J gene: TRBJ2-1; clone size: -; V gene: TRBV9; D gene: -; CDR3 protein: CASSARRDSRQGQFF; CDR3 DNA: TGTGCCAGCAGCGCCAGACGGGACTCCCGCCAGGGGCAGTTCTTC
J gene: TRBJ2-4; clone size: few; V gene: TRBV7-2; D gene: -; CDR3 protein: CASAVEANIQYF; CDR3 DNA: TGTGCCAGCGCGGTGGAGGCAAACATTCAGTACTTC
J gene: TRBJ2-7; clone size: -; V gene: TRBV5-1; D gene: -; CDR3 protein: CASSLGDPREQYF; CDR3 DNA: TGCGCCAGCAGCTTGGGAGACCCTCGTGAGCAGTACTTC
J gene: TRBJ1-6; clone size: few; V gene: TRBV29-1; D gene: -; CDR3 protein: CSVEARQLYNSPLHF; CDR3 DNA: TGCAGCGTTGAAGCCAGACAGTTATATAATTCACCCCTCCACTTT
J gene: TRBJ2-7; clone size: -; V gene: TRBV6-1; D gene: -; CDR3 protein: CASRPRAPESEQYF; CDR3 DNA: TGTGCCAGCAGACCCCGGGCCCCTGAGAGCGAGCAGTACTTC
J gene: TRBJ2-7; clone size: -; V gene: TRBV10-3; D gene: -; CDR3 protein: CAISEQGGAGTYEQYF; CDR3 DNA: TGTGCCATCAGTGAACAGGGAGGGGCTGGAACCTACGAGCAGTACTTC
J gene: TRBJ2-7; clone size: -; V gene: TRBV28; D gene: -; CDR3 protein: CASSRYRFYDRYF; CDR3 DNA: TGTGCCAGCAGTAGGTATCGTTTCTACGATAGGTACTTC
J gene: TRBJ1-2; clone size: -; V gene: TRBV11-2; D gene: -; CDR3 protein: CASSLGSRSGYTF; CDR3 DNA: TGTGCCAGCAGCTTAGGCAGTCGCTCTGGCTACACCTTC
J gene: TRBJ1-5; clone size: many; V gene: TRBV12-3/TRBV12-4; D gene: -; CDR3 protein: CASSIRANQPQHF; CDR3 DNA: TGTGCCAGCAGCATACGGGCGAATCAGCCCCAGCATTTT
J gene: TRBJ2-4; clone size: many; V gene: TRBV10-2; D gene: TRBD1; CDR3 protein: CASSDGQGGFGASYAKNIQYF; CDR3 DNA: TGCGCCAGCAGTGACGGACAGGGGGGATTCGGAGCTTCTTATGCCAAAAACATTCAGTACTTC
J gene: TRBJ1-2; clone size: -; V gene: TRBV2; D gene: -; CDR3 protein: CASSEEGGGYTF; CDR3 DNA: TGTGCCAGCAGTGAAGAGGGGGGCGGCTACACCTTC
J gene: TRBJ1-2; clone size: many; V gene: TRBV19; D gene: -; CDR3 protein: CASSSPGRINYGYTF; CDR3 DNA: TGTGCCAGTAGTTCACCGGGACGGATTAACTATGGCTACACCTTC
J gene: TRBJ1-2; clone size: -; V gene: TRBV7-2; D gene: -; CDR3 protein: CASSSGWGGYTF; CDR3 DNA: TGTGCCAGCAGCTCCGGGTGGGGGGGCTACACCTTC
J gene: TRBJ2-5; clone size: -; V gene: TRBV6-1; D gene: -; CDR3 protein: CASTEDRVQERAQYF; CDR3 DNA: TGTGCCAGCACCGAGGACAGAGTCCAAGAGAGGGCCCAGTACTTC
J gene: TRBJ1-4; clone size: -; V gene: TRBV4-3; D gene: TRBD1; CDR3 protein: CASSQDLVRRQGATNEKRFF; CDR3 DNA: TGCGCCAGCAGCCAAGATCTGGTTAGGAGACAGGGCGCAACTAATGAAAAACGGTTTTTT
J gene: TRBJ2-1; clone size: -; V gene: TRBV5-1; D gene: -; CDR3 protein: CASSPLNNNEQFF; CDR3 DNA: TGCGCCAGCTCACCCTTGAACAACAATGAGCAGTTCTTC
J gene: TRBJ1-5; clone size: -; V gene: TRBV10-3; D gene: TRBD1; CDR3 protein: CAIRDRNQPQHF; CDR3 DNA: TGTGCCATTCGGGACAGGAATCAGCCCCAGCATTTT
J gene: TRBJ2-1; clone size: -; V gene: TRBV15; D gene: TRBD2; CDR3 protein: CATSRDRVVAGEGSYNEQFF; CDR3 DNA: TGTGCCACCAGCAGAGATCGGGTCGTAGCGGGAGAGGGCTCTTACAATGAGCAGTTCTTC
J gene: TRBJ2-5; clone size: few; V gene: TRBV12-3/TRBV12-4; D gene: -; CDR3 protein: CASSIGYQETQYF; CDR3 DNA: TGTGCCAGCAGTATCGGGTATCAAGAGACCCAGTACTTC
J gene: TRBJ2-1; clone size: -; V gene: TRBV11-2; D gene: TRBD2; CDR3 protein: CASSLGLAGGSKQFF; CDR3 DNA: TGTGCCAGCAGCTTAGGACTAGCGGGAGGGTCAAAGCAGTTCTTC
J gene: TRBJ2-3; clone size: -; V gene: TRBV20-1; D gene: -; CDR3 protein: CSAKLPLTHTQYF; CDR3 DNA: TGCAGTGCTAAGCTGCCTCTAACGCATACGCAGTATTTT
J gene: TRBJ1-2; clone size: few; V gene: TRBV5-6; D gene: -; CDR3 protein: CASSLRGRNRESYGYTF; CDR3 DNA: TGTGCCAGCAGCCTCCGAGGGAGGAACAGAGAGTCCTATGGCTACACCTTC
J gene: TRBJ2-3; clone size: few; V gene: TRBV6-1; D gene: TRBD1; CDR3 protein: CASSQRQGISTDTQYF; CDR3 DNA: TGTGCCAGCAGCCAAAGACAGGGCATTAGCACAGATACGCAGTATTTT
J gene: TRBJ2-3; clone size: -; V gene: TRBV20-1; D gene: -; CDR3 protein: CSARGGLLRGFTDTQYF; CDR3 DNA: TGCAGTGCTAGAGGGGGGCTATTGCGGGGGTTCACAGATACGCAGTATTTT
J gene: TRBJ1-1; clone size: -; V gene: TRBV20-1; D gene: -; CDR3 protein: CSASGRGRSGAEAFF; CDR3 DNA: TGCAGTGCTAGTGGCAGAGGGCGTTCTGGAGCTGAAGCTTTCTTT
J gene: TRBJ2-7; clone size: many; V gene: TRBV15; D gene: -; CDR3 protein: CATSRDPGDEQYF; CDR3 DNA: TGTGCCACCAGCAGAGATCCAGGGGACGAGCAGTACTTC
J gene: TRBJ2-3; clone size: -; V gene: TRBV12-3/TRBV12-4; D gene: -; CDR3 protein: CASADGVGTDTQYF; CDR3 DNA: TGTGCCAGCGCGGATGGCGTGGGCACAGATACGCAGTATTTT
J gene: TRBJ1-5; clone size: -; V gene: TRBV7-3; D gene: -; CDR3 protein: CASSLTAYQPQHF; CDR3 DNA: TGTGCCAGCAGCTTAACAGCGTATCAGCCCCAGCATTTT
J gene: TRBJ2-5; clone size: many; V gene: TRBV10-1; D gene: -; CDR3 protein: CASSESGRSITQYF; CDR3 DNA: TGCGCCAGCAGTGAGTCGGGACGGTCCATAACCCAGTACTTC
J gene: TRBJ1-2; clone size: few; V gene: TRBV5-1; D gene: TRBD1; CDR3 protein: CASTGTGTSGGYTF; CDR3 DNA: TGCGCCAGCACCGGGACAGGGACCTCCGGTGGCTACACCTTC